Below are 14 T cell receptor beta chains sequenced from a single sample in a study of identical twins. TCRdb re-called the 5' RACE reads with MiXCR, one entry per CDR3 protein. The sample consists of fewer than 500,000 distinct CDR3 sequences, approximately 24% of them appearing once. The same sample was also used in a study of T cells expressing NK-cell markers.

The sequencing input was CD4+ T cells sorted from blood. The source of these receptors is a woman in her late teens or twenties in good health.

The chain carries TRBV7-2 and TRBJ2-7; 9 bases match TRBD2. Germline assignment: CDR1 SGHTA and CDR2 FQGNSA. The CDR3 totals 14 residues. The junction had 5 bases not matched to a gene; V was cut back by 7 bases and J by 1 base. Here the CDR3 DNA reads TGTGCCAGCATCAAGACTAGCGGATCCTACGAGCAGTACTTC. It yields the protein CASIKTSGSYEQYF.

V usage is TRBV19 and J usage is TRBJ1-2; no clear D gene. CDR1 LNHDA and CDR2 SQIVND come from the germline V gene (reference sequence). The CDR3 has 11 amino acids. The ends were cut back, 4 bases at V and 8 bases at J, with 8 bases in the middle. As DNA, the CDR3 is TGTGCCAGTAGTAACCGTTTCGGCTACACCTTC. Translating gives CASSNRFGYTF.

The rearrangement joins TRBV3-1 to TRBJ2-7; unclear D gene. From germline, CDR1 is LGHDT and CDR2 YNNKEL (reference sequence). The V and J ends lost 3 bases and 3 bases respectively, with 12 bases between them. This CDR3 has 14 amino acids. The CDR3 nucleotides are TGTGCCAGCAGCCATACTACGTCGTTCTACGAGCAGTACTTC. It specifies CASSHTTSFYEQYF.

The chain uses TRBV5-4 and TRBJ2-5, with D possibly being TRBD1 (6 bases). The CDR3 sequence is 15 residues long. CDR1 SGHNT and CDR2 YYREEE come from the germline V gene (reference sequence). V gave up 3 bases and J gave up 0 bases, with 12 bases separating them. The CDR3 sequence: CASSSRTENQETQYF. CDR3 DNA: TGTGCCAGCAGCTCCCGGACAGAAAACCAAGAGACCCAGTACTTC.

The chain is built from TRBV7-6 and TRBJ2-3; the match to TRBD2 covers 14 bases. V dropped 5 bases and J dropped 3; count of bases not matched to a gene: 7. The CDR3 runs 17 residues. Per the germline V gene, CDR1 is SGHVS and CDR2 is FNYEAQ. The CDR3 DNA reads TGTGCCAGCAGCGCCCGACTAGCGGGAGGGCAAACAGATACGCAGTATTTT. It yields the protein CASSARLAGGQTDTQYF.

A few counts support this clonotype. The chain recombines TRBV7-2 with TRBJ2-1, with 7 bases that match TRBD2. Germline trimming cut 3 bases from V and 4 bases from J; bases unmatched to any gene: 6. Germline CDR1 is SGHTA and CDR2 is FQGNSA. The CDR3 contains 15 residues. The CDR3 DNA reads as TGTGCCAGCAGCTTGCGGCCTAGCGGATACAATGAGCAGTTCTTC. Amino acids: CASSLRPSGYNEQFF. Drawing the rest from reference TRBV7-2 and TRBJ2-1, the complete variable domain is GAGVSQSPSNKVTEKGKDVELRCDPISGHTALYWYRQSLGQGLEFLIYFQGNSAPDKSGLPSDRFSAERTGGSVSTLTIQRTQQEDSAVYLCASSLRPSGYNEQFFGPGTRLTVL.

This clonotype was seen ten or more times. V is TRBV9 and J is TRBJ1-2; D is undetermined. Germline V gene data show CDR1 as SGDLS and CDR2 as YYNGEE. The CDR3 sequence is 14 residues long. V shed 3 bases and J shed 5 bases, with 14 bases lying between them. CDR3: CASSASRRPYGYTF. CDR3 bases: TGTGCCAGCAGCGCCTCCCGTCGTCCGTATGGCTACACCTTC.

V usage is TRBV3-1 and J usage is TRBJ2-1; 9 bases fit TRBD2. Unmatched junction bases numbered 5, after V lost 2 bases and J lost 6 bases. This CDR3 has 15 residues. The germline gives CDR1 LGHDT, CDR2 YNNKEL (reference sequence). This CDR3 is CASSQILAGFNEQFF. CDR3 in DNA: TGTGCCAGCAGCCAAATACTAGCGGGCTTCAATGAGCAGTTCTTC.

The chain joins TRBV28 to TRBJ2-7, with 7 bases matching TRBD2. Germline V CDR1 and CDR2: MDHEN, SYDVKM. This CDR3 is 14 amino acids long. V shed 5 bases and J 2 bases; nucleotides not matched to a gene: 6. The CDR3 protein is CASSRGGLTYEQYF. The DNA for the CDR3 is TGTGCCAGCAGTCGCGGGGGTTTAACCTACGAGCAGTACTTC.

This clonotype was counted a single time. CDR3: CASSPSRDIRYEQYF. CDR3 coding DNA: TGTGCCAGCAGCCCCAGCCGGGACATCCGCTACGAGCAGTACTTC. The rearrangement joins TRBV14 to TRBJ2-7, with a possible D match to TRBD1 (6 bases). CDR1 is SGHDN and CDR2 is FVKESK in the germline V gene. The CDR3 is 15 residues long. The ends were cut back, 4 bases at V and 3 bases at J, with 16 bases in the middle.

V usage is TRBV20-1 and J usage is TRBJ1-6; the match to TRBD1 covers 7 bases. V lost 4 bases, J lost 10 bases, and 7 bases stayed unmatched. Germline CDR1 and CDR2: DFQATT and SNEGSKA (reference sequence). This CDR3 has 13 residues. For the CDR3, the DNA is TGCAGTGCTATCAAAGGGGGCGACTCACCCCTCCACTTT. Translated: CSAIKGGDSPLHF.

This clonotype was seen only a few times. One junction end does not reproduce the germline sequence, and a read error may be involved. The genes are TRBV12-3 or TRBV12-4 and TRBJ2-3; 10 nucleotides line up with TRBD2. The CDR3 sequence is 15 residues long. This CDR3 reads CASSLAGAHTDTQYF. As DNA, the CDR3 is TGTGCCAGCAGTCTAGCGGGGGCGCACACAGATACGCAGTATTTT.

This clonotype has more than one count but fewer than ten. This sequence joins TRBV7-9 and TRBJ1-3; D is uncertain. V shed 4 bases and J shed 6 bases, with 10 bases lying between them. The CDR3 contains 13 residues. Germline V lookup: CDR1 SEHNR, CDR2 FQNEAQ (reference sequence). The CDR3 loop is CASSSGRVNTIYF. CDR3 in DNA: TGTGCCAGCAGCTCCGGAAGGGTAAACACCATATATTTT. Together with reference TRBV7-9 and TRBJ1-3, the CDR3 gives the full variable domain: DTGVSQNPRHKITKRGQNVTFRCDPISEHNRLYWYRQTLGQGPEFLTYFQNEAQLEKSRLLSDRFSAERPKGSFSTLEIQRTEQGDSAMYLCASSSGRVNTIYFGEGSWLTVV.

The V and J genes are TRBV12-3 or TRBV12-4 and TRBJ2-1; maybe TRBD1 (6 bases). The CDR3 totals 14 residues. V was pared by 2 bases and J by 9 bases, with 14 bases between. Here the CDR3 reads CASSLSPQQGEQFF. The CDR3 DNA reads as TGTGCCAGCAGTTTATCTCCACAACAGGGTGAGCAGTTCTTC.